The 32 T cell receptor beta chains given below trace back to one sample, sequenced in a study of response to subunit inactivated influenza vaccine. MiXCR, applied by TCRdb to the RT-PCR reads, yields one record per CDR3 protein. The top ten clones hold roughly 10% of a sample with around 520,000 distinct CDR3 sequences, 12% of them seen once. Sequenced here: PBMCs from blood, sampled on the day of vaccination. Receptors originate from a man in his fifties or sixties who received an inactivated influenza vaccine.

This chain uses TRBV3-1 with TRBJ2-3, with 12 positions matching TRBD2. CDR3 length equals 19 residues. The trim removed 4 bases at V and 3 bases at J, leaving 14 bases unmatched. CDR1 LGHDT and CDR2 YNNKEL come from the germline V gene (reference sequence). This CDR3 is CASSLTPSGRAGRTDTQYF. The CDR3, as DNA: TGTGCCAGCAGCCTCACTCCTAGCGGGAGGGCCGGGAGGACAGATACGCAGTATTTT.

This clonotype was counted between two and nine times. CDR3: CASSYTGGKHEQYF. CDR3 in DNA: TGTGCCAGCAGTTATACAGGGGGCAAGCACGAGCAGTACTTC. The chain is built from TRBV12-3 or TRBV12-4 and TRBJ2-7; 9 bases line up with TRBD1. Losses at the gene ends were 4 bases for V and 5 bases for J; bases not matched to a gene: 6. The CDR3 has 14 residues.

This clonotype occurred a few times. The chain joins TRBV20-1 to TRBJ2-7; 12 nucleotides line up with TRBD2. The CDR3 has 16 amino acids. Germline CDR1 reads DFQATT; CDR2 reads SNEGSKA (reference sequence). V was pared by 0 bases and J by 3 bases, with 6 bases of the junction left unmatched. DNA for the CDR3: TGCAGTGCTAGAGATCGACTAGCGGGAGTGATCTACGAGCAGTACTTC. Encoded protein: CSARDRLAGVIYEQYF.

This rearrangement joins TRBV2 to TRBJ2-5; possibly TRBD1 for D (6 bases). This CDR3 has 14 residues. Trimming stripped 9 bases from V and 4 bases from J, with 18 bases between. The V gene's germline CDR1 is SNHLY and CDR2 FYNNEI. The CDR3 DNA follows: TGTGCCAGTACCGAGGGCAGGGGAGCAGAGACCCAGTACTTC. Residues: CASTEGRGAETQYF.

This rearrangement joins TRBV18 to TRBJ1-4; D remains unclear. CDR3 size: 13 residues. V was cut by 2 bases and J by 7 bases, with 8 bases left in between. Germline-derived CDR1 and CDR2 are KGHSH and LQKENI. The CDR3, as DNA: TGTGCCAGCTCACCAATGGGTGGTGAAAAACTGTTTTTT. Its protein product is CASSPMGGEKLFF. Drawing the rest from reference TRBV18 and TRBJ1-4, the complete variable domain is NAGVMQNPRHLVRRRGQEARLRCSPMKGHSHVYWYRQLPEEGLKFMVYLQKENIIDESGMPKERFSAEFPKEGPSILRIQQVVRGDSAAYFCASSPMGGEKLFFGSGTQLSVL.

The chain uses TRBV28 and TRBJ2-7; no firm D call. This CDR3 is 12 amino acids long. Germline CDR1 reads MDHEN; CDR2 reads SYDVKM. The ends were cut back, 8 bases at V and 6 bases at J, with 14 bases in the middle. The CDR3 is CASGLGYREQYF. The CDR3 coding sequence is TGTGCCAGCGGGTTAGGGTATCGCGAGCAGTACTTC.

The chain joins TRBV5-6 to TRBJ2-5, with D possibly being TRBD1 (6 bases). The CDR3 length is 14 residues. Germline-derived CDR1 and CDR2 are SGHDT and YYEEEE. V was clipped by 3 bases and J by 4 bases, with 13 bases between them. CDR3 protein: CASSSGTQVETQYF. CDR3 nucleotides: TGTGCCAGCAGCTCCGGGACACAGGTAGAGACCCAGTACTTC.

As DNA, the CDR3 is TGTGCCAGCGAATCCACAGGGACGGTCTACGAGCAGTACTTC. It codes for CASESTGTVYEQYF. The chain combines TRBV2 with TRBJ2-7; D possibly corresponds to TRBD1 (6 bases). This CDR3 comprises 14 residues. The germline CDR1 and CDR2 sequences are SNHLY and FYNNEI. The V and J ends lost 8 bases and 3 bases respectively, with 17 bases between them.

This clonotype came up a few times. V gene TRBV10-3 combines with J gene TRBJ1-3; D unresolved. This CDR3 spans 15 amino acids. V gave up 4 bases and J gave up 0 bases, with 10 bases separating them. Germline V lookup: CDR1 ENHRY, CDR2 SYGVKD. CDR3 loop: CAISAPRSSGNTIYF. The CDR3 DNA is TGTGCCATCAGTGCACCCAGGAGCTCTGGAAACACCATATATTTT.

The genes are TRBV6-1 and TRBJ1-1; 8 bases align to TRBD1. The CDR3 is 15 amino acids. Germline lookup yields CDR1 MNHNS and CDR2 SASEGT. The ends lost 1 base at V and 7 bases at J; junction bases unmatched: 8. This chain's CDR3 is CASSEEPDRVREAFF. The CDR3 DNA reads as TGTGCCAGCAGTGAAGAACCGGACAGGGTACGTGAAGCTTTCTTT.

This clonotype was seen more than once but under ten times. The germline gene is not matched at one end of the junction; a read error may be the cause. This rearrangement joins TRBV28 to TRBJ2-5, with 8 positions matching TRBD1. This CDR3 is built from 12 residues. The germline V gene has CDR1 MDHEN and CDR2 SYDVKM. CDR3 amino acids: CASQPGQARMDF. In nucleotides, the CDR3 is TGTGCCAGCCAACCGGGACAGGCCCGCATGGACTTC.

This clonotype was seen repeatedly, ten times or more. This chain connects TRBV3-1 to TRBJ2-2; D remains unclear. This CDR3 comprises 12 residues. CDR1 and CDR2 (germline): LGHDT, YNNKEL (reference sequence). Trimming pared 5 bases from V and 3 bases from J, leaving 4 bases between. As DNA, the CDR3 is TGTGCCAGCAGCAAATACACCGGGGAGCTGTTTTTT. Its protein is CASSKYTGELFF.

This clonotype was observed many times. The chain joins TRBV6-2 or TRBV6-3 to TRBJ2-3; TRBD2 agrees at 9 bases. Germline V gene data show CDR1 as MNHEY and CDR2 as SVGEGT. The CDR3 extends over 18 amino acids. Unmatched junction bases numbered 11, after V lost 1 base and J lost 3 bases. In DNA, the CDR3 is TGTGCCAGCAGTTACTGGGCGGGAGGGCCGTTGTTAACAGATACGCAGTATTTT. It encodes CASSYWAGGPLLTDTQYF.

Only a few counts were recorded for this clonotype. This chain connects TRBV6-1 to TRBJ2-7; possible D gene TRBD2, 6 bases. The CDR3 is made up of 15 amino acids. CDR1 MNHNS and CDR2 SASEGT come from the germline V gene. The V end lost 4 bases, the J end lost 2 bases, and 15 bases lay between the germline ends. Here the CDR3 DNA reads TGTGCCAGCAGTGGGGGGGTCGGCTTCGCCTACGAGCAGTACTTC. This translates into CASSGGVGFAYEQYF.

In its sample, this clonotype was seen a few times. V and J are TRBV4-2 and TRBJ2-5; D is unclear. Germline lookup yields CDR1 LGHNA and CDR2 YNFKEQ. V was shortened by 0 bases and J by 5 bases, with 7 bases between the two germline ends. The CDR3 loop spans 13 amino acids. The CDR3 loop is CASSQDIGETQYF. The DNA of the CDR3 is TGTGCCAGCAGCCAAGATATCGGCGAGACCCAGTACTTC.

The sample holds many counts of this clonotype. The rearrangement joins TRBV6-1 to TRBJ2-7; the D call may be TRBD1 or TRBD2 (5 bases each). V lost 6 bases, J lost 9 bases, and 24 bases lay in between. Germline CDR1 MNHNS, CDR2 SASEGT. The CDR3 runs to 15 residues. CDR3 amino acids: CASRSFGAGMGVQYF. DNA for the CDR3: TGTGCCAGCAGGAGCTTCGGGGCTGGTATGGGGGTGCAGTACTTC.

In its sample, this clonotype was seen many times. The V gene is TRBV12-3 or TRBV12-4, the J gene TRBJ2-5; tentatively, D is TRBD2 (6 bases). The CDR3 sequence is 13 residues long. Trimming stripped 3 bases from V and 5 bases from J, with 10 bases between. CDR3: CASSFAGKETQYF. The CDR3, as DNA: TGTGCCAGCAGTTTCGCGGGAAAGGAGACCCAGTACTTC.

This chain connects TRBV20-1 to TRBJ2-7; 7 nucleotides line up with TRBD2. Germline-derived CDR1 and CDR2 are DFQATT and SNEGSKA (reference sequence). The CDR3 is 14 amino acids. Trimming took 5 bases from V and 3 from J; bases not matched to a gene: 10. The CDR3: CSAQTGTTNYEQYF. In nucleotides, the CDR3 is TGCAGTGCTCAGACGGGGACTACGAACTACGAGCAGTACTTC.

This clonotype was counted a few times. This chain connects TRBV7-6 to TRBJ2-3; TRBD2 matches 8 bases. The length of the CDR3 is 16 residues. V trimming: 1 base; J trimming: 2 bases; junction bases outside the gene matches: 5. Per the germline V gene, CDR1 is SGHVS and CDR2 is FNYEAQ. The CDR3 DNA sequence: TGTGCCAGCAGCTTAGGTGCGGGGGGTAACACAGATACGCAGTATTTT. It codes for CASSLGAGGNTDTQYF.

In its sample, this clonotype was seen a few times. The CDR3 sequence is CASSVGGDYTGELFF. The CDR3 coding sequence is TGTGCCAGCAGCGTTGGGGGGGACTACACCGGGGAGCTGTTTTTT. This chain uses TRBV9 with TRBJ2-2, with TRBD2 matching over 7 bases. Germline assignment: CDR1 SGDLS and CDR2 YYNGEE. The V segment lost 2 bases and the J segment 3 bases; nucleotides outside the gene matches: 4. CDR3 size: 15 residues. The variable domain in full, with the rest retrieved from reference TRBV9 and TRBJ2-2, is DSGVTQTPKHLITATGQRVTLRCSPRSGDLSVYWYQQSLDQGLQFLIQYYNGEERAKGNILERFSAQQFPDLHSELNLSSLELGDSALYFCASSVGGDYTGELFFGEGSRLTVL.

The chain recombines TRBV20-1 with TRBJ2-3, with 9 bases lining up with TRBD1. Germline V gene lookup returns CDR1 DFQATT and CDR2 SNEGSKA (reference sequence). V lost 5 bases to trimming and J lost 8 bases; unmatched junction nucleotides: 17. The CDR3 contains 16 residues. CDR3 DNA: TGCAGTGCTGAACCCCGGGACAGGGTGTGGTCGGCTACGCAGTATTTT. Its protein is CSAEPRDRVWSATQYF.

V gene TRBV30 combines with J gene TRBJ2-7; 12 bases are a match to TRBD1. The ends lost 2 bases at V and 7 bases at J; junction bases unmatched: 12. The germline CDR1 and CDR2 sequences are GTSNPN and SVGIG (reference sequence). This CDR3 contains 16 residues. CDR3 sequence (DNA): TGTGCCTGGAGTCCCGACTTGGGACAGGGGGCCTGGGAGCAGTACTTC. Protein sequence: CAWSPDLGQGAWEQYF.

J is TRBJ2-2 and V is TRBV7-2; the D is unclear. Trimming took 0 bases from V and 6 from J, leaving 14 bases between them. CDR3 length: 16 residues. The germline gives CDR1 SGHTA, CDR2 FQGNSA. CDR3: CASSLAGTHGAGELFF. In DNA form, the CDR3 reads TGTGCCAGCAGCTTAGCCGGAACGCATGGGGCCGGGGAGCTGTTTTTT.

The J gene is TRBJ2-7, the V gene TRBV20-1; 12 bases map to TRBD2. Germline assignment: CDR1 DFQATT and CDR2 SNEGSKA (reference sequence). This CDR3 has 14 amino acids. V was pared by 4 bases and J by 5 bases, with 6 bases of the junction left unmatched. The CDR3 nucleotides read TGCAGTGCTACTGAACTAGCGGGAGGCCACGAGCAGTACTTC. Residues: CSATELAGGHEQYF.

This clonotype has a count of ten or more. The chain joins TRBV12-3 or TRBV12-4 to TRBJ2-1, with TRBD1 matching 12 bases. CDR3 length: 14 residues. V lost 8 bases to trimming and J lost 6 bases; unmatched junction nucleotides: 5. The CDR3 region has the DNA TGTGCCAGCTTCGGGACAGGGGGCTTCAATGAGCAGTTCTTC. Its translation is CASFGTGGFNEQFF.

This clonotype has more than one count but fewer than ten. CDR3 region: CASSFEGHNTGELFF. In nucleotides, the CDR3 is TGCGCCAGCAGCTTCGAGGGACACAACACCGGGGAGCTGTTTTTT. The gene calls are TRBV5-1 and TRBJ2-2, with D tentatively TRBD1 (6 bases). Between the trimmed V and J ends, which lost 2 bases and 2 bases, there was a span of 10 bases. Germline V gene data show CDR1 as SGHRS and CDR2 as YFSETQ. The CDR3 sequence is 15 residues long.

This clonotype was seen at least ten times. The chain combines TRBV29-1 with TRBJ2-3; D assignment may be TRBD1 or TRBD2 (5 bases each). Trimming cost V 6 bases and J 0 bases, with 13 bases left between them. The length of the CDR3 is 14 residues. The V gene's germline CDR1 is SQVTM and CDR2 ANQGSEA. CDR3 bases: TGCAGCGTCACGGGACCCTTTAGCACAGATACGCAGTATTTT. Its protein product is CSVTGPFSTDTQYF.

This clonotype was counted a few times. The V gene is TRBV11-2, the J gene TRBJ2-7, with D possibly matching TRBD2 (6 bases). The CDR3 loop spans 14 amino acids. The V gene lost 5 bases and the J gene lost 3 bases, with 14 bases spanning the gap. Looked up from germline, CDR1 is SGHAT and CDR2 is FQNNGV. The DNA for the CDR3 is TGTGCCAGCAGCAAAAGGGACGGGAGCTACGAGCAGTACTTC. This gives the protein CASSKRDGSYEQYF.

CDR3 region: CASSRGQLASTDTQYF. In DNA form, the CDR3 reads TGTGCCAGCAGTCGTGGACAGCTGGCGAGCACAGATACGCAGTATTTT. The J gene is TRBJ2-3, the V gene TRBV6-1, with D possibly TRBD1 on 6 matching bases. Per the germline V gene, CDR1 is MNHNS and CDR2 is SASEGT. This CDR3 has 16 amino acids. The germline V and J ends were trimmed by 5 bases and 0 bases, with 15 bases remaining between them.

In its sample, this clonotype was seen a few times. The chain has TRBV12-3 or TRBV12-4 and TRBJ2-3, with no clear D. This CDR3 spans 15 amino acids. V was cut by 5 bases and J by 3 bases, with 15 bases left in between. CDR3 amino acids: CASSPGPPETDTQYF. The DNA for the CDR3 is TGTGCCAGCAGTCCCGGACCCCCCGAGACAGATACGCAGTATTTT.

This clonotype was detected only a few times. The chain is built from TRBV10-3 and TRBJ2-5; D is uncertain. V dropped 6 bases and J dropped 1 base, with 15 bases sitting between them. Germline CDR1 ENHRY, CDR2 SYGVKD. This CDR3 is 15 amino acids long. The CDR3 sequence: CAISPTLTPQETQYF. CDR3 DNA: TGTGCCATCAGCCCAACTCTTACTCCCCAAGAGACCCAGTACTTC.

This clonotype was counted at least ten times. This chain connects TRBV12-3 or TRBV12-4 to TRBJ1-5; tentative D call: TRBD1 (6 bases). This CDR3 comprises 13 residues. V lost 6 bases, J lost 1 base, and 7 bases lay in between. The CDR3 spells CASRDSSNQPQHF. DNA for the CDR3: TGTGCCAGCAGGGACAGCAGCAATCAGCCCCAGCATTTT.